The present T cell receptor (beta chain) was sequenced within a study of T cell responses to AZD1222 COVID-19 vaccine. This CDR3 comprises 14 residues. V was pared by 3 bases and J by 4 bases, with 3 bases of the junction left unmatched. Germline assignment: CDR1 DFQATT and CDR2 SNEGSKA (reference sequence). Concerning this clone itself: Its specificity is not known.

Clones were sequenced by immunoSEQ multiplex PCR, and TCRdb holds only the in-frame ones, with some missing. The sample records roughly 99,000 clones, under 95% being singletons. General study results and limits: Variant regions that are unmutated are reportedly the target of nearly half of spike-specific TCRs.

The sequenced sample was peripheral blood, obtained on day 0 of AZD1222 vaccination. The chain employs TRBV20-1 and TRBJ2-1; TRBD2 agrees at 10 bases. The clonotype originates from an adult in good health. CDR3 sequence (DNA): TGCAGTGCTAGTCTAGCGGGGGCTTACAATGAGCAGTTCTTC. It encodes CSASLAGAYNEQFF.